These 29 T cell receptor beta chains were sequenced from one sample in a study of blood T cell repertoires in COVID-19. Assay used: immunoSEQ multiplex PCR; TCRdb lists only in-frame clones, some missing. The profile shows about 88,000 clones, roughly 90% of them singletons. Sequencing was done on a sample of peripheral blood. The receptors shown here come from a woman aged 80 or older with acute or convalescent COVID-19.

The chain is built from TRBV18 and TRBJ2-7, with 7 bases fitting TRBD2. This CDR3 comprises 14 residues. Germline CDR1 reads KGHSH; CDR2 reads LQKENI. Trimming removed 5 bases from V and 0 bases from J; junction bases left unmatched: 4. The CDR3 spells CASSSGLDSYEQYF. The CDR3 bases are TGTGCCAGCTCATCCGGACTAGACTCCTACGAGCAGTACTTC. The full variable domain, completed using reference TRBV18 and TRBJ2-7, is NAGVMQNPRHLVRRRGQEARLRCSPMKGHSHVYWYRQLPEEGLKFMVYLQKENIIDESGMPKERFSAEFPKEGPSILRIQQVVRGDSAAYFCASSSGLDSYEQYFGPGTRLTVT.

Within the sample, this clone is medium-sized. This rearrangement joins TRBV5-5 to TRBJ1-5; D not resolved. V lost 1 base and J 5 bases, leaving 16 bases between the germline ends. The CDR3 consists of 16 residues. Germline CDR1 reads SGHKS; CDR2 reads YYEKEE (reference sequence). CDR3 coding DNA: TGTGCCAGCAGCTTGAAGTCTACAACTCGGGATCAGCCCCAGCATTTT. It yields the protein CASSLKSTTRDQPQHF.

Only a few counts were recorded for this clone. The chain links TRBV30 to TRBJ1-4; D is ambiguous. Looked up from germline, CDR1 is GTSNPN and CDR2 is SVGIG (reference sequence). Trimming took off 4 bases at V and 10 bases at J, with 22 bases between the two ends. The CDR3 has 15 residues. The CDR3 loop reads CAWKKAAKMYGKLFF. The CDR3 DNA sequence: TGTGCCTGGAAAAAGGCGGCGAAGATGTACGGAAAACTGTTTTTT.

The rearrangement joins TRBV12-5 to TRBJ2-6, with D perhaps TRBD1 (6 bases). Trimming cost V 3 bases and J 3 bases, with 15 bases left between them. The CDR3 covers 17 residues. The germline gives CDR1 LGHNT, CDR2 FRNRAP. The CDR3 reads CASGFSDSLGGANVLTF. For the CDR3, the DNA is TGTGCTAGTGGTTTCTCGGACAGCCTAGGTGGGGCCAACGTCCTGACTTTC.

The rearrangement joins TRBV12-3 or TRBV12-4 to TRBJ1-2, with D uncertain. Trimming removed 3 bases at V and 8 bases at J, with 13 bases between. This CDR3 contains 13 residues. The DNA of the CDR3 is TGTGCCAGCAGTTTCGCGCTTATTAGCGGCTACACCTTC. It is translated as CASSFALISGYTF.

The chain couples TRBV2 to TRBJ1-2; D unresolved. V lost 6 bases to trimming and J lost 8 bases, with 16 bases between them. This CDR3 is 13 amino acids long. CDR1 is SNHLY and CDR2 is FYNNEI in the germline V gene. The CDR3 region has the DNA TGTGCCAGCAGCCCTTGGACGGGAGCGGGCTACACCTTC. Encoded protein: CASSPWTGAGYTF.

V is TRBV30 and J is TRBJ2-1; possible D gene TRBD1, 6 bases. Trimming stripped 2 bases from V and 5 bases from J, with 22 bases between. In germline, CDR1 is GTSNPN, CDR2 SVGIG (reference sequence). The CDR3 has 17 amino acids. The DNA for the CDR3 is TGTGCCTGGAGTCTAGGGGGAACGGACAGAGATAACAATGAGCAGTTCTTC. Amino acid sequence: CAWSLGGTDRDNNEQFF.

This chain joins TRBV3-1 (or the pseudogene TRBV3-2) and TRBJ1-1, with TRBD1 identical over 8 bases. Germline lookup yields CDR1 LGHDT and CDR2 YNNKEL (reference sequence). The V and J ends lost 3 bases and 4 bases, in that order; junction bases with no gene match: 4. The CDR3 totals 14 residues. In nucleotides, the CDR3 is TGTGCCAGCAGCCACGGCGGACAGGGCACTGAAGCTTTCTTT. Translation: CASSHGGQGTEAFF.

V and J are TRBV10-1 and TRBJ1-6; 7 nucleotides line up with TRBD1. Germline trimming cut 8 bases from V and 11 bases from J; bases unmatched to any gene: 27. The CDR3 totals 19 residues. Germline V gene lookup returns CDR1 WNHNN and CDR2 SYGVQD (reference sequence). CDR3: CASFSEPFSVTGMLTPLHF. CDR3 DNA sequence: TGCGCCAGCTTTTCTGAACCTTTTAGTGTGACAGGGATGTTGACACCCCTCCACTTT.

This sequence joins TRBV6-2 or TRBV6-3 and TRBJ1-1, with D hard to call. Germline V gene lookup returns CDR1 MNHEY and CDR2 SVGEGT. Trimming left V 2 bases short and J 4 bases short, with 11 bases between. The CDR3 sequence is 14 residues long. The CDR3 DNA reads as TGTGCCAGCAGTTACGGGGTTGGGAGCACTGAAGCTTTCTTT. As protein: CASSYGVGSTEAFF.

The rearrangement uses TRBV29-1 and TRBJ1-2; D ambiguous. The CDR3 length is 12 residues. V gave up 5 bases and J gave up 1 base, with 8 bases separating them. The germline CDR1 and CDR2 sequences are SQVTM and ANQGSEA. The CDR3 loop is CSVFRINYGYTF. CDR3 in DNA: TGCAGCGTTTTCAGAATTAACTATGGCTACACCTTC.

The V gene is TRBV2, the J gene TRBJ1-1; 8 nucleotides align to TRBD1. V was clipped by 2 bases and J by 3 bases; unmatched bases: 11. Germline V gene sequence: CDR1 SNHLY, CDR2 FYNNEI. The CDR3 length is 17 residues. The DNA of the CDR3 is TGTGCCAGCAGTGAAAGGGGACAGGTGGTCGGGCACACTGAAGCTTTCTTT. Translating gives CASSERGQVVGHTEAFF.

The rearrangement uses TRBV5-4 and TRBJ2-2; 8 bases are a match to TRBD1. Unmatched junction bases numbered 8, after V lost 4 bases and J lost 6 bases. The CDR3 runs 15 residues. Per germline, CDR1 SGHNT and CDR2 YYREEE (reference sequence). CDR3: CASSPRGLGAGELFF. For the CDR3, the DNA is TGTGCCAGCAGCCCCAGGGGGCTTGGGGCCGGGGAGCTGTTTTTT. Using reference TRBV5-4 and TRBJ2-2 for the parts outside the CDR3, the full variable domain is ETGVTQSPTHLIKTRGQQVTLRCSSQSGHNTVSWYQQALGQGPQFIFQYYREEENGRGNFPPRFSGLQFPNYSSELNVNALELDDSALYLCASSPRGLGAGELFFGEGSRLTVL.

This chain links TRBV6-2 or TRBV6-3 with TRBJ2-3, with TRBD2 identical over 7 bases. With 6 bases clipped from V and 2 bases from J, the junction kept 11 bases outside the gene matches. From germline, CDR1 is MNHEY and CDR2 SVGEGT. The length of the CDR3 is 16 residues. CDR3 sequence reads: CASSDTSAPVTDTQYF. In DNA, the CDR3 is TGTGCCAGCAGCGACACTAGCGCCCCGGTCACAGATACGCAGTATTTT.

This CDR3 reads CASTKQGNGYTF. The DNA of the CDR3 is TGTGCCAGCACAAAACAGGGGAATGGCTACACCTTC. The chain couples TRBV28 to TRBJ1-2, with 7 nucleotides matching TRBD1. The CDR3 spans 12 residues. Trimming removed 7 bases from V and 6 bases from J; junction bases left unmatched: 5. Germline loops: CDR1 MDHEN, CDR2 SYDVKM.

This clone was seen once. The CDR3 sequence is CASSIQGTGYTF. CDR3 nucleotides: TGTGCCAGCAGCATCCAGGGTACCGGCTACACCTTC. The genes are TRBV7-9 and TRBJ1-2; weak D call: TRBD1 (5 bases). Germline CDR1 SEHNR, CDR2 FQNEAQ (reference sequence). This CDR3 comprises 12 residues. Deletions cut 5 bases from V and 8 bases from J, with 12 bases between. Filled out from reference TRBV7-9 and TRBJ1-2, the complete variable domain reads DTGVSQNPRHKITKRGQNVTFRCDPISEHNRLYWYRQTLGQGPEFLTYFQNEAQLEKSRLLSDRFSAERPKGSFSTLEIQRTEQGDSAMYLCASSIQGTGYTFGSGTRLTVV.

The chain recombines TRBV12-3 or TRBV12-4 with TRBJ1-2; TRBD1 aligns across 8 bases. CDR3 length: 13 amino acids. The J segment lost 8 bases and the V segment lost 6 bases, leaving 8 bases of the junction unmatched. CDR3 loop: CASSPTGVMGYTF. In nucleotides, the CDR3 is TGTGCCAGCAGCCCGACAGGGGTTATGGGCTACACCTTC.

This sequence joins TRBV7-6 and TRBJ2-2; 8 nucleotides line up with TRBD2. CDR1 is SGHVS and CDR2 is FNYEAQ in the germline V gene. The J segment lost 2 bases and the V segment lost 3 bases, leaving 8 bases of the junction unmatched. CDR3 length: 17 amino acids. The CDR3 reads CASSFREGRGNTGELFF. The CDR3 nucleotides are TGTGCCAGCAGCTTTCGGGAGGGGCGGGGCAACACCGGGGAGCTGTTTTTT.

The rearrangement links TRBV28 to TRBJ2-1, with TRBD2 matching over 9 bases. Trimming removed 4 bases from V and 2 bases from J; junction bases left unmatched: 6. Germline V gene lookup returns CDR1 MDHEN and CDR2 SYDVKM. CDR3 length equals 16 residues. This CDR3 is CASSSLSSGTYNEQFF. In nucleotides, the CDR3 is TGTGCCAGCAGTTCCCTTTCTAGCGGGACCTACAATGAGCAGTTCTTC.

The chain combines TRBV7-2 with TRBJ2-3, with a tentative D call TRBD1 (6 bases). The length of the CDR3 is 15 residues. The V end lost 4 bases, the J end lost 4 bases, and 15 bases lay between the germline ends. Germline CDR1 and CDR2: SGHTA and FQGNSA. This chain's CDR3 is CASSYRVGIPDTQYF. The CDR3 region has the DNA TGTGCCAGCAGCTACAGGGTTGGGATTCCAGATACGCAGTATTTT. The complete variable domain, with remaining parts taken from reference TRBV7-2 and TRBJ2-3, reads GAGVSQSPSNKVTEKGKDVELRCDPISGHTALYWYRQSLGQGLEFLIYFQGNSAPDKSGLPSDRFSAERTGGSVSTLTIQRTQQEDSAVYLCASSYRVGIPDTQYFGPGTRLTVL.

This CDR3 reads CATSRGLATLGPYEQYF. The CDR3 DNA reads as TGTGCCACCAGCAGAGGGCTAGCGACCTTGGGGCCCTACGAGCAGTACTTC. The chain employs TRBV15 and TRBJ2-7; D might be TRBD2 (6 bases). CDR3 size: 17 residues. In germline, CDR1 is LNHNV, CDR2 YYDKDF (reference sequence). V was cut by 1 base and J by 2 bases, with 18 bases left in between.

This clone came up a few times. The chain employs TRBV5-1 and TRBJ2-1, with TRBD2 matching 9 bases. CDR3 length: 16 residues. Germline CDR1 and CDR2: SGHRS and YFSETQ. Trimming took 1 base from V and 6 from J; bases not matched to a gene: 8. The CDR3: CASSLPSGGFSNEQFF. As DNA, the CDR3 is TGCGCCAGCAGCTTGCCCAGCGGGGGGTTTTCCAATGAGCAGTTCTTC.

DNA of the CDR3: TGTGCCAGTAGTACAGGGGCGAGCTCTGGAAACACCATATATTTT. Translated, it gives CASSTGASSGNTIYF. V is TRBV19 and J is TRBJ1-3; D is possibly TRBD1 (6 bases). V lost 4 bases and J 0 bases, leaving 10 bases between the germline ends. The CDR3 has 15 amino acids. Germline V gives CDR1 LNHDA, CDR2 SQIVND (reference sequence). The full variable domain, rest sourced from reference TRBV19 and TRBJ1-3, is DGGITQSPKYLFRKEGQNVTLSCEQNLNHDAMYWYRQDPGQGLRLIYYSQIVNDFQKGDIAEGYSVSREKKESFPLTVTSAQKNPTAFYLCASSTGASSGNTIYFGEGSWLTVV.

This rearrangement joins TRBV30 to TRBJ2-7; weak D call: TRBD2 (6 bases). This CDR3 has 14 amino acids. The V and J ends lost 1 base and 1 base respectively, with 11 bases between them. Germline lookup yields CDR1 GTSNPN and CDR2 SVGIG (reference sequence). This CDR3 is CAWSAVAGSYEQYF. CDR3 DNA sequence: TGTGCCTGGAGTGCGGTGGCGGGATCCTACGAGCAGTACTTC.

This chain connects TRBV7-2 to TRBJ2-7; D is perhaps TRBD2 (6 bases). V was pared by 5 bases and J by 0 bases, with 17 bases between. The CDR3 contains 16 residues. CDR1 and CDR2 (germline): SGHTA, FQGNSA. CDR3 nucleotides: TGTGCCAGCAGCCGCCTGGGCGGGGCTAGCTCCTACGAGCAGTACTTC. This gives the protein CASSRLGGASSYEQYF.

The V gene is TRBV10-3, the J gene TRBJ1-1, with TRBD1 identical over 7 bases. Trimming took 2 bases from V and 3 from J; bases not matched to a gene: 3. The germline V gene has CDR1 ENHRY and CDR2 SYGVKD. The CDR3 length is 14 residues. CDR3 in DNA: TGTGCCATCAGTGAGCAACAGGGGTACACTGAAGCTTTCTTT. Protein product: CAISEQQGYTEAFF.

The rearrangement uses TRBV7-9 and TRBJ2-3; D is unclear. Trimming removed 4 bases from V and 4 bases from J, with 9 bases in between. Germline V lookup: CDR1 SEHNR, CDR2 FQNEAQ (reference sequence). CDR3 length: 13 amino acids. The CDR3, as DNA: TGTGCCAGCAGCTCCCCTTTTGCAGATACGCAGTATTTT. It yields the protein CASSSPFADTQYF.

This chain links TRBV3-1 (or the pseudogene TRBV3-2) with TRBJ1-2; D is unresolved. The CDR3 covers 12 residues. With 3 bases removed from V and 8 bases from J, the gap between germline ends came to 10 bases. Germline V gene lookup returns CDR1 LGHDT and CDR2 YNNKEL (reference sequence). The CDR3 reads CASSHRVQGYTF. CDR3 bases: TGTGCCAGCAGCCACCGGGTGCAGGGCTACACCTTC.

The CDR3 protein is CASRDRDRGRETQYF. CDR3 DNA sequence: TGCGCCAGCAGGGACCGGGACAGGGGTAGGGAGACCCAGTACTTC. The rearrangement joins TRBV5-1 to TRBJ2-5; 10 nucleotides align to TRBD1. CDR1 and CDR2 (germline): SGHRS, YFSETQ. The V gene end was trimmed by 5 bases and the J gene end by 5 bases; junction bases not matched to a gene: 9. This CDR3 is 15 amino acids long.